The 28 T cell receptor beta chains below come from one sample, sequenced in a study of regulatory T cells in long-lasting Graves disease (dated by TCRdb to about 2021). This sample's time point label indicates: newly diagnosed GD, antithyroid drugs for less than 3 months. For both TCR sequencing and RNA sequencing, RNA was extracted from PBMCs in TRIzol. Libraries came from multiplex PCR. Sequenced using an Illumina HiSeq 4000. TCR beta libraries were built with iRepertoire HTBI primers and Arm-PCR amplification of CDR3 regions. Starting from the raw public reads, TCRdb applied fastp trimming at Q25, assembled clones with MiXCR and retained in-frame beta chains. Each entry is one CDR3 protein sequence, shown with its most common DNA and genes. Here the sample has approximately 540,000 distinct CDR3 sequences; 12% occur a single time. The ten most abundant clones make up almost 9% of the sample. The same data also went into a second study, on T cells in Graves' hyperthyroidism and ophthalmopathy.

This material consisted of peripheral blood mononuclear cells (PBMCs), taken at new diagnosis, from a patient treated with antithyroid drugs. These receptors were taken from a woman aged 25 to 39 with Graves disease. Donor details come from another sample of the same person, matched by shared clones.

This clonotype was observed at least ten times. The genes are TRBV28 and TRBJ2-1; 9 nucleotides match TRBD2. The CDR3 is 17 residues long. Germline assignment: CDR1 MDHEN and CDR2 SYDVKM. The V and J ends lost 2 bases and 3 bases, in that order; junction bases with no gene match: 8. In DNA, the CDR3 is TGTGCCAGCAGTTTACGGCTAGCGGGACTAGGCTACAATGAGCAGTTCTTC. Protein sequence: CASSLRLAGLGYNEQFF. Looking up the rest from reference TRBV28 and TRBJ2-1 gives the full variable domain: DVKVTQSSRYLVKRTGEKVFLECVQDMDHENMFWYRQDPGLGLRLIYFSYDVKMKEKGDIPEGYSVSREKKERFSLILESASTNQTSMYLCASSLRLAGLGYNEQFFGPGTRLTVL.

The V gene is TRBV6-1, the J gene TRBJ1-3, with D unresolved. The V and J ends lost 5 bases and 3 bases respectively, with 5 bases between them. The CDR3 has 12 amino acids. Germline assignment: CDR1 MNHNS and CDR2 SASEGT. CDR3 bases: TGTGCCAGCAGTCGAGATGGAAACACCATATATTTT. Its translation: CASSRDGNTIYF.

This clonotype has a count of ten or more. The CDR3 end shows no conserved phenylalanine or tryptophan, and so a read error is likely. The J gene is TRBJ1-1, the V gene TRBV11-2; TRBD1 aligns across 8 bases. Germline CDR1 and CDR2: SGHAT and FQNNGV. The CDR3 spans 16 residues. V dropped 5 bases and J dropped 2; count of bases not matched to a gene: 10. The DNA of the CDR3 is TGTGCCAGCAGCCCCCGACAGGGGCTCTTCAACACTGAAGCTTTCCTT. Translated, it gives CASSPRQGLFNTEAFL.

The rearrangement links TRBV6-1 to TRBJ2-1, with D possibly matching TRBD1 (6 bases). V was cut by 7 bases and J by 10 bases, with 17 bases left in between. There are 13 residues in the CDR3. Germline V gene lookup returns CDR1 MNHNS and CDR2 SASEGT. CDR3 bases: TGTGCCAGCACCAACACTGGGACACAGGAGCAGTTCTTC. It is translated as CASTNTGTQEQFF.

This clonotype was detected ten times or more. The chain joins TRBV5-1 to TRBJ2-3; D is undetermined. Trimming removed 2 bases from V and 3 bases from J, with 10 bases in between. CDR1 SGHRS and CDR2 YFSETQ come from the germline V gene. The CDR3 sequence is 14 residues long. CDR3 sequence: CASSLSVGTDTQYF. In nucleotides, the CDR3 is TGCGCCAGCAGCTTATCGGTTGGAACAGATACGCAGTATTTT.

This clonotype was seen repeatedly, ten times or more. J is TRBJ2-7 and V is TRBV4-1, with D possibly called TRBD1 or TRBD2 (5 bases each). Germline assignment: CDR1 MGHRA and CDR2 YSYEKL. The CDR3 runs to 16 residues. The V gene lost 0 bases and the J gene lost 2 bases, with 14 bases spanning the gap. CDR3 in DNA: TGCGCCAGCAGCCAAGACTCTCCCGGGACGCCCTACGAGCAGTACTTC. It encodes CASSQDSPGTPYEQYF.

The chain uses TRBV30 and TRBJ1-2, with TRBD1 as a possible D gene (6 bases). V was clipped by 5 bases and J by 2 bases, with 18 bases between them. The CDR3 sequence is 15 residues long. Per germline, CDR1 GTSNPN and CDR2 SVGIG (reference sequence). CDR3: CAWRGGLTENYGYTF. In nucleotides, the CDR3 is TGTGCCTGGCGAGGGGGACTTACAGAAAACTATGGCTACACCTTC.

This chain connects TRBV12-3 or TRBV12-4 to TRBJ2-2, with 8 bases matching TRBD1. Trimming removed 5 bases from V and 5 bases from J; junction bases left unmatched: 13. This CDR3 contains 17 residues. CDR3 in amino acids: CASSESPGQVGTGELFF. The DNA for the CDR3 is TGTGCCAGCAGTGAGTCTCCGGGACAGGTCGGAACCGGGGAGCTGTTTTTT.

The table lists this clonotype with a few counts. The chain combines TRBV7-8 with TRBJ2-5; no reliable D call. This CDR3 spans 14 amino acids. V lost 5 bases and J 5 bases, leaving 15 bases between the germline ends. Looked up from germline, CDR1 is SGHVS and CDR2 is FQNEAQ. CDR3 residues: CASSPHDGAETQYF. In nucleotides, the CDR3 is TGTGCCAGCAGCCCCCACGACGGCGCGGAGACCCAGTACTTC.

The chain links TRBV6-2 or TRBV6-3 to TRBJ2-3, with D hard to call. CDR3 size: 16 residues. The V end lost 5 bases, the J end lost 6 bases, and 21 bases lay between the germline ends. Germline loops: CDR1 MNHEY, CDR2 SVGEGT. The CDR3 region is CASSESVATVGDTQYF. For the CDR3, the DNA is TGTGCCAGCAGTGAATCGGTAGCAACAGTTGGCGATACGCAGTATTTT.

This clonotype came up many times. The chain uses TRBV2 and TRBJ2-3; D gene uncertain. Trimming took off 3 bases at V and 7 bases at J, with 20 bases between the two ends. CDR3 length: 16 amino acids. Germline CDR1 reads SNHLY; CDR2 reads FYNNEI. The CDR3 loop is CASSDHPLRPDHTQYF. The CDR3, as DNA: TGTGCCAGCAGTGATCATCCGCTCCGCCCGGACCATACGCAGTATTTT.

This clonotype has ten or more counts. The rearrangement links TRBV28 to TRBJ1-2; D may be TRBD1 (6 bases). This CDR3 region has 12 residues. V shed 6 bases and J shed 5 bases, with 10 bases lying between them. Germline CDR1 and CDR2: MDHEN and SYDVKM. CDR3 protein: CASRGGGYGYTF. DNA of the CDR3: TGTGCCAGCAGAGGGGGGGGGTATGGCTACACCTTC.

A remark on this clonotype: This may come from a read error, since a much larger clone is one base off. The chain employs TRBV27 and TRBJ2-5; D might be TRBD1 (6 bases). The CDR3 contains 15 residues. Germline loops: CDR1 MNHEY, CDR2 SMNVEV (reference sequence). In DNA, the CDR3 is TGTACCAGCAGTCCACAACAGGGAACTGTGGAGACCCAGTACTTC. This codes for CTSSPQQGTVETQYF.

In this sample, this clonotype turned up a few times. The rearrangement joins TRBV6-2 or TRBV6-3 to TRBJ2-7, with no clear D. Looked up from germline, CDR1 is MNHEY and CDR2 is SVGEGT. This CDR3 is 13 amino acids long. V shed 2 bases and J shed 7 bases, with 12 bases lying between them. This chain's CDR3 is CASSYAALGEQYF. CDR3 in DNA: TGTGCCAGCAGTTACGCAGCCTTGGGAGAGCAGTACTTC.

This clonotype has a count of ten or more. The chain uses TRBV6-1 and TRBJ2-6, with D possibly TRBD1 on 7 matching bases. The V gene lost 6 bases and the J gene lost 1 base, with 16 bases spanning the gap. Per the germline V gene, CDR1 is MNHNS and CDR2 is SASEGT. CDR3 length: 17 amino acids. The CDR3 spells CASRRQGLGSGANVLTF. The CDR3 DNA reads as TGTGCCAGCAGAAGACAGGGACTTGGTTCTGGGGCCAACGTCCTGACTTTC.

This clonotype was found many times. The chain links TRBV24-1 to TRBJ1-5, with 10 positions matching TRBD1. The CDR3 runs 16 residues. After removal of 3 bases from V and 3 bases from J, the junction contained 4 bases not matched to a gene. Germline V gene sequence: CDR1 KGHDR, CDR2 SFDVKD. The CDR3 coding sequence is TGTGCCACCAGTGATAAGGGACAGGGGACCAATCAGCCCCAGCATTTT. Its translation is CATSDKGQGTNQPQHF.

At least ten counts were recorded for this clonotype. The gene calls are TRBV7-2 and TRBJ1-1; D possibly corresponds to TRBD1 (6 bases). Germline CDR1 and CDR2: SGHTA and FQGNSA. Deletions cut 6 bases from V and 6 bases from J, with 23 bases between. The CDR3 length is 16 residues. This CDR3 reads CASSSEGTGSGAEAFF. The CDR3 coding sequence is TGTGCCAGCAGTTCGGAGGGCACAGGGTCAGGCGCTGAAGCTTTCTTT.

This clonotype has ten or more counts. The chain couples TRBV29-1 to TRBJ2-5, with TRBD2 identical over 7 bases. Germline assignment: CDR1 SQVTM and CDR2 ANQGSEA. This CDR3 is built from 15 residues. J was trimmed by 2 bases and V by 4 bases; bases with no gene match: 10. The CDR3 bases are TGCAGCGTTGGTTCTAGCGGAGTTCTACAAGAGACCCAGTACTTC. Its protein product is CSVGSSGVLQETQYF.

This clonotype was seen repeatedly, ten times or more. V and J are TRBV12-3 or TRBV12-4 and TRBJ1-6, with D possibly TRBD1 on 5 matching bases. The CDR3 sequence is 16 residues long. Trimming removed 3 bases at V and 0 bases at J, with 9 bases between. CDR3 protein: CASSFERGSYNSPLHF. The CDR3 DNA follows: TGTGCCAGCAGTTTCGAGAGGGGCTCCTATAATTCACCCCTCCACTTT.

A few counts support this clonotype. The genes are TRBV4-1 and TRBJ2-1, with D possibly TRBD2 on 5 matching bases. V lost 0 bases to trimming and J lost 4 bases, with 13 bases between them. The length of the CDR3 is 16 residues. Germline V gene sequence: CDR1 MGHRA, CDR2 YSYEKL. CDR3 sequence: CASSQEGLATYNEQFF. The CDR3 nucleotides read TGCGCCAGCAGCCAAGAAGGGTTAGCGACTTACAATGAGCAGTTCTTC.

This clonotype came up a few times. V is TRBV27 and J is TRBJ2-7, with 9 bases matching TRBD1. There are 15 residues in the CDR3. The J segment lost 4 bases and the V segment lost 5 bases, leaving 9 bases of the junction unmatched. The germline V gene encodes CDR1 MNHEY and CDR2 SMNVEV (reference sequence). The CDR3 is CASSTQGQGLYEQYF. DNA of the CDR3: TGTGCCAGCAGTACTCAGGGACAGGGTCTATACGAGCAGTACTTC.

This chain joins TRBV15 and TRBJ1-1; no clear D. V dropped 1 base and J dropped 0 bases, with 9 bases sitting between them. From germline, CDR1 is LNHNV and CDR2 YYDKDF (reference sequence). There are 15 residues in the CDR3. Here the CDR3 reads CATSRGIGMNTEAFF. As DNA, the CDR3 is TGTGCCACCAGCAGAGGAATAGGGATGAACACTGAAGCTTTCTTT.

This clonotype was counted ten times or more. This chain joins TRBV7-3 and TRBJ2-1, with a weak D call TRBD2 (5 bases). CDR1 SGHTA and CDR2 FQGTGA come from the germline V gene. CDR3 length: 17 residues. V lost 5 bases to trimming and J lost 6 bases, with 23 bases between them. This CDR3 reads CASSPYLLSGSTNEQFF. CDR3 bases: TGTGCCAGCAGCCCTTACCTCCTTAGTGGGAGTACCAATGAGCAGTTCTTC. The variable domain in full, with the rest retrieved from reference TRBV7-3 and TRBJ2-1, is GAGVSQTPSNKVTEKGKYVELRCDPISGHTALYWYRQSLGQGPEFLIYFQGTGAADDSGLPNDRFFAVRPEGSVSTLKIQRTERGDSAVYLCASSPYLLSGSTNEQFFGPGTRLTVL.

On this clonotype itself: This may come from a read error, since a much larger clone is one base off. The chain links TRBV28 to TRBJ2-1; 9 bases line up with TRBD2. The V gene end was trimmed by 5 bases and the J gene end by 6 bases; junction bases not matched to a gene: 11. The CDR3 has 16 amino acids. Looked up from germline, CDR1 is MDHEN and CDR2 is SYDVKM. CDR3 residues: CASSESGAGGGNEQFF. The CDR3 DNA reads as TGTGCCAGCAGTGAGTCGGGAGCGGGAGGAGGCAATGAGCAGTTCTTC.

On this clonotype itself: A much larger clone differs by one base, so this may be a read error. The V and J genes are TRBV11-2 and TRBJ1-5; TRBD1 is a possible D gene (6 bases). Looked up from germline, CDR1 is SGHAT and CDR2 is FQNNGV. The CDR3 has 19 residues. The CDR3 sequence is CTSSLYRQGHQSVDQPQHF. CDR3 sequence (DNA): TGTACCAGCAGCTTATATCGCCAGGGGCATCAATCAGTCGATCAGCCCCAGCATTTT. The whole variable domain, remainder taken from reference TRBV11-2 and TRBJ1-5, is EAGVAQSPRYKIIEKRQSVAFWCNPISGHATLYWYQQILGQGPKLLIQFQNNGVVDDSQLPKDRFSAERLKGVDSTLKIQPAKLEDSAVYLCTSSLYRQGHQSVDQPQHFGDGTRLSIL.

This clonotype turned up a few times. V and J are TRBV20-1 and TRBJ2-7; 9 positions match TRBD2. The germline CDR1 and CDR2 sequences are DFQATT and SNEGSKA (reference sequence). V was clipped by 0 bases and J by 2 bases; unmatched bases: 2. The CDR3 contains 14 residues. As DNA, the CDR3 is TGCAGTGCTAGAGATAGCGGGAGAACCTACGAGCAGTACTTC. Its translation: CSARDSGRTYEQYF.

This clonotype was seen only a few times. V and J are TRBV24-1 and TRBJ2-3; D assignment may be TRBD1 or TRBD2 (5 bases each). The CDR3 length is 14 residues. V was cut by 10 bases and J by 4 bases, with 17 bases left in between. Germline-derived CDR1 and CDR2 are KGHDR and SFDVKD. The CDR3 reads CATEGTESPDTQYF. In DNA form, the CDR3 reads TGTGCCACAGAAGGGACCGAATCCCCAGATACGCAGTATTTT.

The CDR3 coding sequence is TGCAGTGCTAGAGATACTCGACAGGGGTCTCCTTCACCCCTCCACTTT. Encoded protein: CSARDTRQGSPSPLHF. J is TRBJ1-6 and V is TRBV20-1, with 8 nucleotides matching TRBD1. This CDR3 has 16 residues. The germline CDR1 and CDR2 sequences are DFQATT and SNEGSKA (reference sequence). The ends lost 0 bases at V and 9 bases at J; junction bases unmatched: 10.